These 17 T cell receptor beta chains were sequenced from one sample in a study of blood T cells in healthy people across ages. Then a second PCR, running about 6 to 12 cycles, was carried out with a sample-barcoded 5' primer and a J-beta primer mix. TCRdb called the 5' RACE reads again in MiXCR, with one record for every CDR3 protein. The data hold about 620,000 distinct CDR3 sequences, with around 50% observed a single time. The sample comprised blood. Receptors originate from a woman of 80 years or more in good health.

This clonotype was seen repeatedly, ten times or more. CDR3 nucleotide sequence: TGTGCCAGCAGCTCTTGGACCGACAGGGTCTATGGCTACACCTTC. It codes for CASSSWTDRVYGYTF. The chain has TRBV5-5 and TRBJ1-2; 7 bases agree with TRBD1. CDR3 length: 15 residues. The V and J ends lost 3 bases and 4 bases, in that order; junction bases with no gene match: 9. Germline V gene lookup returns CDR1 SGHKS and CDR2 YYEKEE (reference sequence).

In its sample, this clonotype was seen a few times. This may arise from a read error, as a much more abundant clone is one base away. The CDR3 reads CASSQTASPREQYF. Here the CDR3 DNA reads TGCGCCAGCAGCCAAACGGCCTCCCCTCGCGAGCAGTACTTC. The chain combines TRBV4-1 with TRBJ2-7; D ambiguous. The CDR3 loop spans 14 amino acids. V dropped 2 bases and J dropped 6 bases, with 14 bases sitting between them. Germline values: CDR1 MGHRA, CDR2 YSYEKL.

The rearrangement joins TRBV9 to TRBJ2-3; 7 bases line up with TRBD1. The CDR3 consists of 14 residues. With V trimmed by 2 bases and J by 5 bases, 5 bases remained unmatched. Germline lookup yields CDR1 SGDLS and CDR2 YYNGEE. The chain's CDR3 is CASSVGTGEDTQYF. DNA of the CDR3: TGTGCCAGCAGCGTTGGTACAGGGGAAGATACGCAGTATTTT.

V usage is TRBV12-5 and J usage is TRBJ2-1, with 10 positions matching TRBD2. J lost 14 bases, V lost 5 bases, and 9 bases had no gene match. The germline CDR1 and CDR2 sequences are LGHNT and FRNRAP. There are 13 residues in the CDR3. The CDR3 nucleotides are TGTGCTAGTGGTGTGGGGGCTAGCGGGAGTGAGTTCTTC. Its protein product is CASGVGASGSEFF.

The chain links TRBV6-5 to TRBJ2-4; 7 bases map to TRBD1. The J segment lost 13 bases and the V segment lost 2 bases, leaving 8 bases of the junction unmatched. CDR1 and CDR2 (germline): MNHEY, SVGAGI. The CDR3 spans 13 residues. CDR3 bases: TGTGCCAGCAGTTACGGAGACAGGGCGAAGCAGTACTTC. Its translation is CASSYGDRAKQYF.

The J gene is TRBJ1-1, the V gene TRBV5-1; a possible D gene is TRBD1 (5 bases). The CDR3 contains 15 residues. Germline V CDR1 and CDR2: SGHRS, YFSETQ. The ends were cut back, 4 bases at V and 0 bases at J, with 13 bases in the middle. Here the CDR3 reads CASSGSGFMNTEAFF. The CDR3 DNA sequence: TGCGCCAGCAGCGGCTCAGGGTTCATGAACACTGAAGCTTTCTTT.

The gene calls are TRBV13 and TRBJ2-7, with 10 bases that match TRBD1. CDR1 is PRHDT, CDR2 FYEKMQ, per germline (reference sequence). V was pared by 4 bases and J by 3 bases, with 6 bases of the junction left unmatched. The length of the CDR3 is 15 residues. In DNA form, the CDR3 reads TGTGCCAGCAGCTCCTCCCGGACAGGGGGCTACGAGCAGTACTTC. Translating gives CASSSSRTGGYEQYF.

This clonotype occurred once. The chain couples TRBV28 to TRBJ2-5, with 8 bases matching TRBD1. The J call is doubtful: the DNA matches TRBJ2-7 better. The CDR3 is 16 residues long. CDR1 and CDR2 (germline): MDHEN, SYDVKM. Here the CDR3 DNA reads TGTGCCAGCAGTTCCTTGGGCGGCAGGGGGCCCTACGAGCAGTACTTC. Its translation is CASSSLGGRGPYEQYF.

For this clonotype: This may arise from a read error, as a much more abundant clone is one base away. This chain joins TRBV20-1 and TRBJ2-7; D ambiguous. Germline CDR1 and CDR2: DFQATT and SNEGSKA (reference sequence). The CDR3 has 13 residues. The V gene lost 3 bases and the J gene lost 7 bases, with 16 bases spanning the gap. The CDR3 sequence: CSASWSLVSEQYF. In DNA form, the CDR3 reads TGCAGTGCTAGTTGGTCTCTAGTAAGTGAGCAGTACTTC.

The chain is built from TRBV21-1 and TRBJ2-4; the table names TRBD1, a call not compared with the DNA. TRBV21-1 has pseudogene status. The CDR3 sequence is 15 residues long. The DNA of the CDR3 is TGTGCCAGCAGCAAAGGAACAGGGGGCGTTGAGACCCAGAACTTC. Protein: CASSKGTGGVETQNF.

The chain is built from TRBV4-2 and TRBJ2-1; 14 bases align to TRBD2. V lost 4 bases to trimming and J lost 13 bases; unmatched junction nucleotides: 18. The CDR3 is 18 amino acids. Germline-derived CDR1 and CDR2 are LGHNA and YNFKEQ. The CDR3 here is CASSPTSGRAVSAETQFF. CDR3 coding DNA: TGTGCCAGCAGCCCGACTAGCGGGAGGGCCGTCTCAGCCGAGACCCAGTTCTTC.

The CDR3 here is CSASYRGTGTQYF. CDR3 sequence (DNA): TGCAGTGCTAGCTATCGGGGGACTGGGACCCAGTACTTC. The gene calls are TRBV20-1 and TRBJ2-7; a weak D match, TRBD2 (6 bases). The J call is in doubt because the DNA end fits TRBJ2-5 better. This CDR3 is built from 13 residues. Germline V gives CDR1 DFQATT, CDR2 SNEGSKA (reference sequence).

This clonotype was found once. Here the CDR3 DNA reads TGTGCCAGCAGCTTAGAGTACAGCTTCTACGAGCAGTACTTC. The encoded protein is CASSLEYSFYEQYF. The rearrangement links TRBV7-9 to TRBJ2-7; D not certain. V lost 1 base and J lost 3, with 10 bases in between. CDR1 is SEHNR and CDR2 is FQNEAQ in the germline V gene (reference sequence). This CDR3 region has 14 residues.

The table lists this clonotype with many counts. This chain links TRBV6-4 with TRBJ2-1, with 9 bases identical to TRBD2. The trim removed 0 bases at V and 5 bases at J, leaving 5 bases unmatched. Per germline, CDR1 MRHNA and CDR2 SNTAGT. CDR3 length equals 16 residues. Here the CDR3 reads CASSDSGLAGHNEQFF. CDR3 coding DNA: TGTGCCAGCAGTGACTCAGGCCTAGCGGGACACAATGAGCAGTTCTTC.

The genes are TRBV5-1 and TRBJ2-2, with D perhaps TRBD2 (6 bases). Germline V lookup: CDR1 SGHRS, CDR2 YFSETQ. This CDR3 region has 15 residues. V was pared by 0 bases and J by 6 bases, with 12 bases between. DNA for the CDR3: TGCGCCAGCAGCTTGGCGGAGGGAGTACCCGGGGAGCTGTTTTTT. Protein sequence: CASSLAEGVPGELFF.

This clonotype was seen ten or more times. The chain combines TRBV24-1 with TRBJ2-1; TRBD1 is a possible D gene (6 bases). Germline V lookup: CDR1 KGHDR, CDR2 SFDVKD. The CDR3 contains 13 residues. Trimming stripped 8 bases from V and 3 bases from J, with 10 bases between. The CDR3 nucleotides read TGTGCCACCATGCAAGGGGGCTACAATGAGCAGTTCTTC. This encodes CATMQGGYNEQFF.

This clonotype was seen a few times. The V gene is TRBV4-1, the J gene TRBJ2-2; D is unclear. Germline-derived CDR1 and CDR2 are MGHRA and YSYEKL. The CDR3 covers 15 residues. Trimming cost V 1 base and J 3 bases, with 9 bases left between them. For the CDR3, the DNA is TGCGCCAGCAGCCAAGGGACGCAAGACACCGGGGAGCTGTTTTTT. Its protein is CASSQGTQDTGELFF.